These T cell receptor beta chains were read from a single sample in a study of CXCR3-negative and CXCR3-positive naive CD8 T cells. TCRdb reprocessed the 5' RACE reads and reports one entry per CDR3 protein, with no DNA. The sample has tens of thousands of distinct CDR3 sequences. Sequences were obtained from naive CXCR3+ CD8+ T cells from blood. Receptors were obtained from a human donor in good health. Some clones in this sample may be carry-over from other donors' samples. Each CDR3 is given with its conserved first and last residue.

TRBJ2-7	TRBV28	CASSLSQGGEQYF
TRBJ2-1	TRBV28	CASNWGPYNEQFF
TRBJ1-1	TRBV9	CASSVESGTREAFF
TRBJ1-6	TRBV6-5	CASSYADRGYGPLHF
TRBJ2-1	TRBV28	CASSIPLAAAYNEQFF
TRBJ2-3	TRBV28	CASSLTSTDTQYF
TRBJ2-3	TRBV12-3/TRBV12-4	CASGFPARSGGTDTQYF
TRBJ2-3	TRBV7-3	CASSLTTGGTDTQYF
TRBJ1-2	TRBV12-3/TRBV12-4	CASGGWSGYTF
TRBJ2-1	TRBV28	CASVVRRQSVNEQFF
TRBJ1-5	TRBV20-1	CSASYLGTVNQPQHF
TRBJ1-2	TRBV29-1	CSVLEGGYGYTF
TRBJ1-4	TRBV6-5	CASSASEGFNEKLFF
TRBJ2-1	TRBV12-5	CASGLGKQYNEQFF
TRBJ2-1	TRBV12-3/TRBV12-4	CAIQTGTLGGAYNEQFF
TRBJ2-5	TRBV10-3	CAISEGRDTQETQYF
TRBJ2-7	TRBV13	CASSTDRGADEQYF
TRBJ2-1	TRBV23-1	CASSQAGKKRHNEQFF
TRBJ2-7	TRBV27	CASSLSGGQYYEQYF
TRBJ2-7	TRBV6-2/TRBV6-3	CASSYGGHEQYF
TRBJ2-1	TRBV20-1	CSAGGLAGDYNEQFF
TRBJ2-1	TRBV4-1	CASSQDRLAVNEQFF
TRBJ1-4	TRBV5-6	CASSSDLQLRGEKLFF
TRBJ2-7	TRBV27	CASSLRTAAIYEQYF
TRBJ2-7	TRBV28	CASSWGPTYEQYF
TRBJ2-7	TRBV3-1	CASSQDPTGTANYEQYF
TRBJ2-1	TRBV20-1	CSASLRGWSFYNEQFF
TRBJ2-1	TRBV2	CASSWTSGRTENEQFF
TRBJ1-2	TRBV10-1	CASSESNGGYGYTF
TRBJ2-1	TRBV29-1	CSAEGQGVGNEQFF
TRBJ2-4	TRBV9	CASSYGGPTAKNIQYF
TRBJ2-7	TRBV29-1	CSVEDRLAGGYEQYF
TRBJ1-2	TRBV28	CASSLFTSGGGYTF
TRBJ1-1	TRBV29-1	CSVDSGGGTEAFF
TRBJ2-3	TRBV6-4	CASSVTPSGVADTQYF
TRBJ1-6	TRBV27	CASSPAGQFSYNSPLHF
TRBJ2-1	TRBV14	CASSPPPAGGHNEQFF